A selection of T cell receptor beta chains follows, all from one sample in a study of human T cells and chemical hapten exposure. TCRdb re-called the RACE reads with MiXCR, one entry per CDR3 protein. The profile covers tens of thousands of distinct CDR3 sequences, with around 8.8% appearing a single time and around 3.5% taken by the ten largest. The sequences come from whole blood, collected in connection with sensitization to the hapten diphenylcyclopropenone (DPC). The receptors originated from a woman between 45 and 60 years old with alopecia areata. Some clones in this sample may be carry-over from other donors' samples. CDR3s include the opening cysteine and the closing phenylalanine or tryptophan. A D gene is named only where the DNA matches it firmly. Some rows mark clone size as missing; the rest say once, few, many or name a class of expanded clone.

abundance,j_gene,d_gene,v_gene,len,CDR3nt,CDR3aa
many,TRBJ1-2,-,TRBV29-1,14,TGCAGCGTTGATCCCCAGAGCACTAACTATGGCTACACCTTC,CSVDPQSTNYGYTF
many,TRBJ1-1,-,TRBV20-1,14,TGCAGTGCTAGGGGGGCTTCGAAGGGGACTGAAGCTTTCTTT,CSARGASKGTEAFF
-,TRBJ2-7,-,TRBV30,12,TGTGCCTGGGGGTTAGGGCCCTACGAGCAGTACTTC,CAWGLGPYEQYF
-,TRBJ2-7,-,TRBV9,8,TGTGCCAGCAGCGAGCAGTACTTC,CASSEQYF
few,TRBJ2-3,-,TRBV6-5,15,TGTGCCAGCAGTTACGGGGGAACCTACACAGATACGCAGTATTTT,CASSYGGTYTDTQYF
-,TRBJ2-7,-,TRBV20-1,13,TGCAGTGCTAGACAGGGCATCTCCTACGAGCAGTACTTC,CSARQGISYEQYF
-,TRBJ2-2,-,TRBV11-2,13,TGTGCCAGCAGCTTAGAACACCAGGGGGAGCTGTTTTTT,CASSLEHQGELFF
-,TRBJ2-2,-,TRBV3-1,14,TGTGCCAGCGGTGAGACAGGGAACACCGGGGAGCTGTTTTTT,CASGETGNTGELFF
many,TRBJ1-5,TRBD1,TRBV27,14,TGTGCCAGCAGTTCGGGACAGGGCAATCAGCCCCAGCATTTT,CASSSGQGNQPQHF
few,TRBJ2-1,TRBD2,TRBV29-1,16,TGCAGCGTTGAAGGACGAGCGGGACTGGTCTACAATGAGCAGTTCTTC,CSVEGRAGLVYNEQFF
many,TRBJ2-3,-,TRBV20-1,11,TGCAGTGCTAGGGAGACAGATACGCAGTATTTT,CSARETDTQYF
-,TRBJ2-3,-,TRBV20-1,15,TGCAGTGCTAGTACACTGGGACACAGCACAGATACGCAGTATTTT,CSASTLGHSTDTQYF
few,TRBJ2-7,-,TRBV2,14,TGTGCCAGCAGTCCCCTGGGGGTGATGGGCGAGCAGTACTTC,CASSPLGVMGEQYF
medium-sized,TRBJ1-2,-,TRBV20-1,15,TGCAGTGCTAGAGAAAGGAGAGGGGCAAGCGATGGCTACACCTTC,CSARERRGASDGYTF
-,TRBJ1-5,-,TRBV6-4,15,TGTGCCTGCAGGGACACGCCATATAGCAATCAGCCCCAGCATTTT,CACRDTPYSNQPQHF
many,TRBJ1-1,-,TRBV29-1,13,TGCAGCGGGACGGGACACCTGAACACTGAAGCTTTCTTT,CSGTGHLNTEAFF
-,TRBJ2-7,TRBD1,TRBV19,14,TGTGCCAGTAGTACCCGGGACAGGGCCCACGAGCAGTACTTC,CASSTRDRAHEQYF
many,TRBJ1-4,-,TRBV24-1,16,TGTGCCACCAGTGATGGGGCACCTACAACTAATGAAAAACTGTTTTTT,CATSDGAPTTNEKLFF
many,TRBJ2-7,TRBD1,TRBV5-1,14,TGCGCCAGCAGCTGGGGGGACAGGGGGCGAGAGCAGTACTTC,CASSWGDRGREQYF
many,TRBJ2-3,TRBD1,TRBV11-2,14,TGTGCCAGCAGCTCAACAGGGGCCTTCGGTACGCAGTATTTT,CASSSTGAFGTQYF
-,TRBJ2-2,TRBD2,TRBV28,16,TGTGCCAGCAGCATGCTAGCGGGGGGGAACACCGGGGAGCTGTTTTTT,CASSMLAGGNTGELFF
-,TRBJ2-3,-,TRBV4-2,15,TGTGCCAGCAGCCACCGGCCCGACCACACAGATACGCAGTATTTT,CASSHRPDHTDTQYF
-,TRBJ1-4,-,TRBV27,13,TGTGCCAGCAGGGACATTCTTAATGAAAAACTGTTTTTT,CASRDILNEKLFF
few,TRBJ1-5,TRBD1,TRBV28,13,TGTGCCAGCAGGAGTACAGGGGAGCCGCCCCAGCATTTT,CASRSTGEPPQHF
few,TRBJ2-7,TRBD1,TRBV29-1,14,TGCAGCGTTGGAGGTGGACAGGGGGCACAGGAGCAGTACTTC,CSVGGGQGAQEQYF
few,TRBJ2-1,-,TRBV10-3,13,TGTGCCATCAAAGACGAGAGGATCGATGAGCAGTTCTTC,CAIKDERIDEQFF
-,TRBJ2-2,TRBD1,TRBV10-3,13,TGTGCCACCGGGGGACAGGTCCCCGGGGAGCTGTTTTTT,CATGGQVPGELFF
few,TRBJ2-7,-,TRBV27,13,TGTGCCAGCAGTTTATCGTGGGGTTTCGAGCAGTACTTC,CASSLSWGFEQYF
many,TRBJ1-2,-,TRBV6-5,14,TGTGCCAGCAGTTACGGGGGGCCCTTCTATGGCTACACCTTC,CASSYGGPFYGYTF
many,TRBJ1-2,TRBD1,TRBV24-1,17,TGTGCCACCAGTGATTTGGCCCCGGACAGGGGTGCCTATGGCTACACCTTC,CATSDLAPDRGAYGYTF
many,TRBJ1-6,-,TRBV20-1,16,TGCAGTGCTAGAGATAGGCGGAAGAGGGATAATTCACCCCTCCACTTT,CSARDRRKRDNSPLHF
few,TRBJ2-3,TRBD2,TRBV13,16,TGTGCCAGCAGCTTGGGACTAGCACACTTCACAGATACGCAGTATTTT,CASSLGLAHFTDTQYF
many,TRBJ2-1,TRBD2,TRBV29-1,14,TGCAGCGTCCTGGGACTAGCGGGGGCCAATGAGCAGTTCTTC,CSVLGLAGANEQFF